A selection of T cell receptor beta chains follows, all from one sample in a study of human T cells and chemical hapten exposure. From the RACE reads, TCRdb called clonotypes with MiXCR, one entry per CDR3 protein. The table includes fewer than 200,000 distinct CDR3 sequences, 20% to 25% detected once. The material was whole blood, obtained in connection with sensitization to the hapten diphenylcyclopropenone (DPC). These receptors came from a woman in her fifties or sixties with alopecia areata. Some clones in this sample may be carry-over from other donors' samples. Both conserved end residues are part of each CDR3. A D gene is named only where the DNA matches it firmly. The size of a clone is reported for some rows only, either as once, few or many, or as a class for expanded clones.

v_call,clone_size,j_call,d_call,cdr3_aa,cdr3_nt
TRBV6-1,few,TRBJ2-5,-,CASKTAPGFQETQYF,TGTGCCAGCAAAACGGCCCCGGGGTTCCAAGAGACCCAGTACTTC
TRBV4-2,-,TRBJ2-1,-,CASSYRDFDSEQFF,TGTGCCAGCAGCTATAGGGACTTCGATAGTGAGCAGTTCTTC
TRBV5-1,few,TRBJ1-4,-,CASSTGPEDGEKLFF,TGCGCCAGCAGCACCGGTCCCGAAGATGGAGAAAAACTGTTTTTT
TRBV2,-,TRBJ2-6,-,CASQREGSGANVLTF,TGTGCCAGCCAGAGAGAGGGATCTGGGGCCAACGTCCTGACTTTC
TRBV7-9,-,TRBJ1-2,-,CASSLGEGNYGYTF,TGTGCCAGCAGCTTAGGCGAGGGGAACTATGGCTACACCTTC
TRBV7-9,-,TRBJ2-1,-,CASSLATGESYNEQFF,TGTGCCAGCAGCTTAGCTACCGGGGAATCCTACAATGAGCAGTTCTTC
TRBV13,few,TRBJ2-2,TRBD2,CASSLTHRLAGSPGELFF,TGTGCCAGCAGTCTGACACACCGACTAGCGGGAAGCCCCGGGGAGCTGTTTTTT
TRBV10-3,-,TRBJ2-7,TRBD1,CAISETGTGAYEQYF,TGTGCCATCAGTGAGACCGGGACAGGAGCCTACGAGCAGTACTTC
TRBV6-2/TRBV6-3,few,TRBJ2-2,-,CASSYSRGVDTGELFF,TGTGCCAGCAGTTACTCCAGGGGTGTCGACACCGGGGAGCTGTTTTTT
TRBV6-5,few,TRBJ1-1,-,CASRGGGRHTEAFF,TGTGCCAGCAGAGGCGGAGGGAGGCACACTGAAGCTTTCTTT
TRBV4-2,-,TRBJ2-1,-,CASSQDIGAYNEQFF,TGTGCCAGCAGCCAAGATATCGGGGCCTACAATGAGCAGTTCTTC
TRBV7-2,many,TRBJ2-2,-,CASSLVRSNTGELFF,TGTGCCAGCAGCTTAGTAAGGTCGAACACCGGGGAGCTGTTTTTT
TRBV28,-,TRBJ1-1,-,CASTGGMGRGFNEAFF,TGTGCCAGCACTGGAGGAATGGGAAGGGGTTTTAATGAAGCTTTCTTT
TRBV5-1,-,TRBJ2-7,TRBD1,CASGSGQGAIEQYF,TGCGCCAGCGGGTCGGGACAGGGGGCCATCGAGCAGTACTTC
TRBV25-1,few,TRBJ2-7,-,CASSENGGWYEQYF,TGTGCCAGCAGTGAAAATGGGGGCTGGTACGAGCAGTACTTC
TRBV6-6,-,TRBJ2-2,TRBD2,CASRAGGNTGELFF,TGTGCCAGCCGAGCGGGAGGTAACACCGGGGAGCTGTTTTTT
TRBV25-1,-,TRBJ2-7,TRBD2,CASSDWTSGTYEQYF,TGTGCCAGCAGTGACTGGACTAGCGGGACATACGAGCAGTACTTC
TRBV29-1,few,TRBJ2-6,-,CSVAARQPISGANVLTF,TGCAGCGTCGCTGCACGACAGCCAATCTCTGGGGCCAACGTCCTGACTTTC
TRBV29-1,few,TRBJ2-1,-,CSVEVVNTYNEQFF,TGCAGCGTTGAAGTGGTCAATACCTACAATGAGCAGTTCTTC
TRBV12-3/TRBV12-4,many,TRBJ1-2,-,CASSFSEGSNGYTF,TGTGCCAGCAGTTTTAGCGAGGGGTCGAATGGCTACACCTTC
TRBV29-1,few,TRBJ2-7,TRBD1,CSVEDEQGANYEQYF,TGCAGCGTTGAAGATGAACAGGGGGCGAACTACGAGCAGTACTTC
TRBV6-5,-,TRBJ2-3,TRBD1,CASSKRRQGSDTQYF,TGTGCCAGCAGTAAACGTCGACAGGGGTCCGATACGCAGTATTTT
TRBV4-2,-,TRBJ2-1,TRBD2,CASSRGAGFNEQFF,TGTGCCAGCAGCCGAGGAGCGGGGTTCAATGAGCAGTTCTTC
TRBV30,-,TRBJ1-5,-,CAWSSGLEQPQHF,TGTGCCTGGAGTTCCGGGCTGGAGCAGCCCCAGCATTTT
TRBV7-9,-,TRBJ2-7,TRBD1,CASSSDRDRVHEQYF,TGTGCCAGCAGCTCAGATCGGGACAGGGTCCACGAGCAGTACTTC
TRBV6-6,few,TRBJ1-1,-,CASSYDGTEAFF,TGTGCCAGCAGTTACGATGGCACTGAAGCTTTCTTT
TRBV7-6,few,TRBJ2-1,-,CASSAGPRNEQFF,TGTGCCAGCAGCGCCGGCCCTCGCAATGAGCAGTTCTTC
TRBV3-1,-,TRBJ1-1,-,CASSQVRNTEAFF,TGTGCCAGCAGCCAAGTGAGAAACACTGAAGCTTTCTTT
TRBV29-1,-,TRBJ2-3,TRBD2,CSLRDGGSEDTQYF,TGCAGCCTCAGAGATGGCGGGAGTGAAGATACGCAGTATTTT
TRBV21-1,-,TRBJ2-1,-,CASSNSWEMGGNYNEQFF,TGTGCCAGCAGCAACTCGTGGGAGATGGGAGGAAACTACAATGAGCAGTTCTTC
TRBV24-1,once,TRBJ1-1,-,CATSATGLGTEAFF,TGTGCCACCAGTGCGACGGGCTTGGGGACTGAAGCTTTCTTT
TRBV5-6,-,TRBJ1-1,-,CASSFVSFVNTEAFF,TGTGCCAGCAGCTTTGTATCCTTTGTGAACACTGAAGCTTTCTTT
TRBV28,few,TRBJ1-2,TRBD1,CASSYQGDGYTF,TGTGCCAGCAGTTATCAGGGGGATGGCTACACCTTC
TRBV6-1,-,TRBJ1-1,-,CASSTGVNTEAFF,TGTGCCAGCAGTACAGGAGTGAACACTGAAGCTTTCTTT
TRBV7-3,many,TRBJ2-1,-,CASSETGGRSEEQFF,TGTGCCAGCTCTGAGACCGGTGGGAGATCAGAGGAGCAGTTCTTC
TRBV2,few,TRBJ1-1,-,CASSSDGDTEAFF,TGTGCCAGCAGCTCCGACGGGGATACTGAAGCTTTCTTT
TRBV20-1,-,TRBJ1-5,TRBD1,CSGGTGDQPQHF,TGCAGTGGTGGGACAGGGGATCAGCCCCAGCATTTT
TRBV10-3,few,TRBJ2-5,-,CAISESAGSYKETQYF,TGTGCCATCAGTGAGTCTGCGGGCTCCTACAAAGAGACCCAGTACTTC
TRBV30,-,TRBJ1-5,-,CAWSDGFNQPQHF,TGTGCCTGGAGTGACGGTTTCAATCAGCCCCAGCATTTT
TRBV7-2,few,TRBJ1-4,TRBD1,CASSLAPGQAGEKLFF,TGTGCCAGCAGCTTAGCCCCGGGACAGGCGGGCGAAAAACTGTTTTTT
TRBV4-2,-,TRBJ2-5,TRBD2,CASSPRAGGQETQYF,TGTGCCAGCAGCCCACGGGCGGGGGGCCAAGAGACCCAGTACTTC
TRBV20-1,-,TRBJ2-2,-,CSARDRRLGNTGELFF,TGCAGTGCTAGAGATCGGAGGTTGGGGAACACCGGGGAGCTGTTTTTT
TRBV7-2,-,TRBJ2-2,TRBD2,CASSISAGTRIRTGELFF,TGTGCCAGCAGCATTAGTGCCGGGACTAGGATTCGCACCGGGGAGCTGTTTTTT
TRBV20-1,-,TRBJ2-7,-,CSARLRGGYEQYF,TGCAGTGCTAGACTTCGTGGCGGATACGAGCAGTACTTC
TRBV7-8,few,TRBJ2-1,TRBD2,CASSHQTGEGIYNEQFF,TGTGCCAGCAGCCATCAGACTGGGGAGGGGATCTACAATGAGCAGTTCTTC
TRBV11-2,few,TRBJ2-1,-,CASSLPRGIHEQFF,TGTGCCAGCAGCTTACCCCGGGGGATCCATGAGCAGTTCTTC
TRBV9,-,TRBJ1-1,-,CASSFSGQRTEAFF,TGTGCCAGCAGCTTCTCTGGGCAGCGAACTGAAGCTTTCTTT
TRBV29-1,few,TRBJ2-1,TRBD2,CSVESGRGSEQFF,TGCAGCGTTGAAAGCGGGAGGGGTAGTGAGCAGTTCTTC
TRBV9,few,TRBJ2-7,-,CASSVGSSSYEQYF,TGTGCCAGCAGCGTAGGATCCAGCTCCTACGAGCAGTACTTC
TRBV14,-,TRBJ1-5,-,CASSQDKGNQPQHF,TGTGCCAGCAGCCAAGATAAGGGGAACCAGCCCCAGCATTTT
TRBV5-1,-,TRBJ2-7,TRBD2,CASTATSGSDEQYF,TGCGCCAGCACCGCGACTAGCGGGAGCGACGAGCAGTACTTC
TRBV10-3,-,TRBJ2-7,TRBD1,CAITRDRSSYEQYF,TGTGCCATCACACGGGACAGGAGCTCCTACGAGCAGTACTTC
TRBV13,few,TRBJ1-3,-,CASSLRGAGNTIYF,TGTGCCAGCAGCTTACGGGGGGCTGGAAACACCATATATTTT
TRBV5-1,many,TRBJ1-2,-,CASKRQDNYGYTF,TGCGCCAGCAAAAGACAGGATAACTATGGCTACACCTTC
TRBV24-1,few,TRBJ1-1,-,CATSDGFEAFF,TGTGCCACCAGTGATGGCTTTGAAGCTTTCTTT